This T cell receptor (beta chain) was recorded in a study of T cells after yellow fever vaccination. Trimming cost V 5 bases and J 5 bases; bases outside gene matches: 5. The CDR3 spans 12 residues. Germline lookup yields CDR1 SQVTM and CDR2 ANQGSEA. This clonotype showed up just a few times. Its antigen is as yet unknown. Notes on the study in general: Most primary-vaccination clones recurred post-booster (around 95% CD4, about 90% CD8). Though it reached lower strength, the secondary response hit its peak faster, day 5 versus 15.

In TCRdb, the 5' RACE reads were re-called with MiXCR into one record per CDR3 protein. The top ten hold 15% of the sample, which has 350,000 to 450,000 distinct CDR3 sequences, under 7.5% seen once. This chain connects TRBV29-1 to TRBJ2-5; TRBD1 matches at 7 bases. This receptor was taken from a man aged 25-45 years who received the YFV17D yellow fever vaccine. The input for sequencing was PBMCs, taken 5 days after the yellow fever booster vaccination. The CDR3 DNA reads TGCAGCGTTAAAAAGGGGGCTGAGACCCAGTACTTC. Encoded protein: CSVKKGAETQYF.